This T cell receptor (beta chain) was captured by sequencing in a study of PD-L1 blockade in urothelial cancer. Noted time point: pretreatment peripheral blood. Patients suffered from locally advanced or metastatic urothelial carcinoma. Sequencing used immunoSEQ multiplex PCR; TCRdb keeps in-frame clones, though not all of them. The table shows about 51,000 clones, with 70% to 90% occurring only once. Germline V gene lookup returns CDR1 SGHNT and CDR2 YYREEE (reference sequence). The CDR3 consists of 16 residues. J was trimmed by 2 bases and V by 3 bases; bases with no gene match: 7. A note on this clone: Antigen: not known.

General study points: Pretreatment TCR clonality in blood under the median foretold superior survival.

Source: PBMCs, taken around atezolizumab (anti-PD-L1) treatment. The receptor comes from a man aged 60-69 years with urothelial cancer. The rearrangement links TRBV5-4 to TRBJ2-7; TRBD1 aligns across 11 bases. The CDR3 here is CASSWAGQGGTYEQYF. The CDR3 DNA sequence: TGTGCCAGCAGCTGGGCGGGACAGGGGGGAACCTACGAGCAGTACTTC.